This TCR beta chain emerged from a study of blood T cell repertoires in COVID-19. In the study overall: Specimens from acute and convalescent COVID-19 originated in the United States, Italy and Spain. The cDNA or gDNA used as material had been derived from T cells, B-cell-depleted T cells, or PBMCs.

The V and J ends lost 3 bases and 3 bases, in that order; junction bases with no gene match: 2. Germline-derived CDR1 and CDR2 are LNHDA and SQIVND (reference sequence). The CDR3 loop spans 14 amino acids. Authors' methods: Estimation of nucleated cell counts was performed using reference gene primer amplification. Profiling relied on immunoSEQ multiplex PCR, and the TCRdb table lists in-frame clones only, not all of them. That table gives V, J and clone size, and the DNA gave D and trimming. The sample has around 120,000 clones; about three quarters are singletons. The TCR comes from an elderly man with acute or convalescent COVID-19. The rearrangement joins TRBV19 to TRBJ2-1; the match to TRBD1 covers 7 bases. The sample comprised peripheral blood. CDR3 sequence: CASSIRQGYNEQFF. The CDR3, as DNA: TGTGCCAGTAGTATCAGACAGGGCTACAATGAGCAGTTCTTC.